These 9 T cell receptor beta chains were all obtained from the same sample, sequenced in a study of control samples from healthy donors and cancer patients. The protocol was immunoSEQ multiplex PCR, while the TCRdb copy is restricted to in-frame clones and leaves out a portion. The sample records roughly 190,000 clones, about nine tenths being singletons. The sequenced material came from blood. Receptors were obtained from a woman aged 25 to 39 in good health.

The V and J genes are TRBV7-9 and TRBJ2-7; 9 nucleotides line up with TRBD2. Per germline, CDR1 SEHNR and CDR2 FQNEAQ (reference sequence). The CDR3 covers 15 residues. Losses at the gene ends were 1 base for V and 0 bases for J; bases not matched to a gene: 1. The DNA of the CDR3 is TGTGCCAGCAGCTTAGTAGCGGGGGCCTCCTACGAGCAGTACTTC. The encoded protein is CASSLVAGASYEQYF.

This clone was picked up one time. The gene calls are TRBV19 and TRBJ1-4, with TRBD1 as a possible D gene (6 bases). Germline V gene lookup returns CDR1 LNHDA and CDR2 SQIVND (reference sequence). The CDR3 contains 16 residues. V was clipped by 4 bases and J by 4 bases, with 16 bases between them. The CDR3 reads CASSSGGRTRNEKLFF. The CDR3 DNA is TGTGCCAGTAGTAGTGGGGGCCGAACCCGTAATGAAAAACTGTTTTTT.

The chain employs TRBV30 and TRBJ2-7, with 8 bases matching TRBD1. This CDR3 has 12 residues. The germline V gene encodes CDR1 GTSNPN and CDR2 SVGIG (reference sequence). The J segment lost 1 base and the V segment lost 5 bases, leaving 1 base of the junction unmatched. The CDR3 loop is CAWDRGSYEQYF. The CDR3 DNA sequence: TGTGCCTGGGACAGGGGATCCTACGAGCAGTACTTC.

This chain links TRBV19 with TRBJ1-1, with D tentatively TRBD1 (5 bases). Germline-derived CDR1 and CDR2 are LNHDA and SQIVND (reference sequence). There are 15 residues in the CDR3. V dropped 1 base and J dropped 4 bases, with 13 bases sitting between them. This CDR3 reads CASSIAGGVGTEAFF. In nucleotides, the CDR3 is TGTGCCAGTAGTATAGCTGGGGGGGTGGGCACTGAAGCTTTCTTT.

This sequence joins TRBV29-1 and TRBJ2-1; D perhaps matches TRBD2 (7 bases). The CDR3 length is 13 residues. The germline gives CDR1 SQVTM, CDR2 ANQGSEA. V was trimmed by 2 bases and J by 5 bases, leaving 10 bases between them. The CDR3: CSVESGGHNEQFF. Here the CDR3 DNA reads TGCAGCGTTGAATCGGGGGGCCACAATGAGCAGTTCTTC.

The rearrangement uses TRBV7-3 and TRBJ2-5; no reliable D call. This CDR3 contains 13 residues. Germline V lookup: CDR1 SGHTA, CDR2 FQGTGA. Trimming left V 3 bases short and J 2 bases short, with 7 bases between. The CDR3 is CASSLGRQETQYF. The CDR3 bases are TGTGCCAGCAGCTTGGGCAGGCAAGAGACCCAGTACTTC.

This clone was recorded only once. CDR3 protein: CASSLDPGVGPLHF. The CDR3 DNA is TGTGCCAGCAGCTTGGATCCGGGGGTCGGACCCCTCCACTTT. This sequence joins TRBV5-4 and TRBJ1-6; D might be TRBD1 (5 bases). V lost 0 bases and J 12 bases, leaving 13 bases between the germline ends. The CDR3 consists of 14 residues. Germline values: CDR1 SGHNT, CDR2 YYREEE (reference sequence). The variable domain in full, completed from reference TRBV5-4 and TRBJ1-6, reads ETGVTQSPTHLIKTRGQQVTLRCSSQSGHNTVSWYQQALGQGPQFIFQYYREEENGRGNFPPRFSGLQFPNYSSELNVNALELDDSALYLCASSLDPGVGPLHFGNGTRLTVT.

The J gene is TRBJ2-5, the V gene TRBV7-2; 8 nucleotides agree with TRBD2. The V and J ends lost 5 bases and 5 bases, in that order; junction bases with no gene match: 4. The CDR3 loop spans 13 amino acids. The germline gives CDR1 SGHTA, CDR2 FQGNSA. The CDR3 DNA follows: TGTGCCAGCAGCCCTAGACTAGCGGAGACCCAGTACTTC. This encodes CASSPRLAETQYF.

This chain joins TRBV15 and TRBJ2-5; tentatively, D is TRBD1 or TRBD2 (6 bases each). Germline V lookup: CDR1 LNHNV, CDR2 YYDKDF (reference sequence). This CDR3 is built from 12 residues. V was shortened by 0 bases and J by 11 bases, with 10 bases between the two germline ends. The CDR3 sequence is CATSRDRGAQYF. The CDR3 DNA follows: TGTGCCACCAGCAGAGATAGGGGGGCTCAGTACTTC.